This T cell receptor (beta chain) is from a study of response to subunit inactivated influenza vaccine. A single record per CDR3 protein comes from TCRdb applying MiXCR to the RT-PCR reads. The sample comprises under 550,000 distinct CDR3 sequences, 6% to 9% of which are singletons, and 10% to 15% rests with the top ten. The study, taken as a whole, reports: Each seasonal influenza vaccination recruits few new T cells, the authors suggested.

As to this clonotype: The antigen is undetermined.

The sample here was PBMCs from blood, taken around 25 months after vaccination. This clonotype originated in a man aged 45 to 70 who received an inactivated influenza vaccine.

As DNA, the CDR3 is TGTGCCAGCAGCCCTATGACAGGGGGCACTGAAGCTTTCTTT. It is translated as CASSPMTGGTEAFF. The chain recombines TRBV14 with TRBJ1-1; 9 bases are a match to TRBD1. The CDR3 totals 14 residues. Losses at the gene ends were 4 bases for V and 4 bases for J; bases not matched to a gene: 4. Germline lookup yields CDR1 SGHDN and CDR2 FVKESK.